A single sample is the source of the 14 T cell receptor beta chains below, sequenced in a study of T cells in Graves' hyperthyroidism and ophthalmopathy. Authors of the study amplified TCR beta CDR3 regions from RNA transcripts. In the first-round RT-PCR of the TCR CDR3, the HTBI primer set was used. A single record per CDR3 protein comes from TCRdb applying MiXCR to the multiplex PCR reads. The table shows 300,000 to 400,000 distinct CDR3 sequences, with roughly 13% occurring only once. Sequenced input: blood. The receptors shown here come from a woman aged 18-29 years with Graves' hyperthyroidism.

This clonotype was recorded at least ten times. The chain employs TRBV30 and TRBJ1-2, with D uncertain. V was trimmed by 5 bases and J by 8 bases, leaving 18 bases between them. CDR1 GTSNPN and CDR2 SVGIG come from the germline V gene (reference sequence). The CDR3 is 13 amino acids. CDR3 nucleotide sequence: TGTGCCTGGGCGGGCCGGCTGAACGGGGGCTACACCTTC. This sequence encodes CAWAGRLNGGYTF.

The CDR3 DNA is TGCGCCAGCAGCCAAACGGTCCGTGAAAAACTGTTTTTT. Its translation is CASSQTVREKLFF. The genes are TRBV4-1 and TRBJ1-4; D is uncertain. V was clipped by 2 bases and J by 7 bases, with 8 bases between them. CDR1 MGHRA and CDR2 YSYEKL come from the germline V gene. The CDR3 consists of 13 residues.

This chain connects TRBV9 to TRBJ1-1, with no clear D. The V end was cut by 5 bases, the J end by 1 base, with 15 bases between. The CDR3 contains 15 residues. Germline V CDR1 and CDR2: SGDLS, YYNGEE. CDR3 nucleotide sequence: TGTGCCAGCAGATCCAACGATCGGGAGAACACTGAAGCTTTCTTT. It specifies CASRSNDRENTEAFF. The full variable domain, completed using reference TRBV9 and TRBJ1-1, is DSGVTQTPKHLITATGQRVTLRCSPRSGDLSVYWYQQSLDQGLQFLIQYYNGEERAKGNILERFSAQQFPDLHSELNLSSLELGDSALYFCASRSNDRENTEAFFGQGTRLTVV.

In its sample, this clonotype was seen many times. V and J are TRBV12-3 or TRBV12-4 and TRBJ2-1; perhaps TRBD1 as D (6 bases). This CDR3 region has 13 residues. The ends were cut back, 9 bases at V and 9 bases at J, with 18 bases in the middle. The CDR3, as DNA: TGTGCCAGTAACCCGACAGGTTTTGGTGAGCAGTTCTTC. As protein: CASNPTGFGEQFF.

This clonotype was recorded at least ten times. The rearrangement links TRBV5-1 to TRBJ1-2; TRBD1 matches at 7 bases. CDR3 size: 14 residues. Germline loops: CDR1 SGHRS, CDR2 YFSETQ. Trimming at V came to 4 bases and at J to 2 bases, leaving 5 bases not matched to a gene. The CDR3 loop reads CASSNSTGNYGYTF. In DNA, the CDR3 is TGCGCCAGCAGCAATTCGACAGGGAACTATGGCTACACCTTC. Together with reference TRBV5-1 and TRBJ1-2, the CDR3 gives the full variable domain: KAGVTQTPRYLIKTRGQQVTLSCSPISGHRSVSWYQQTPGQGLQFLFEYFSETQRNKGNFPGRFSGRQFSNSRSEMNVSTLELGDSALYLCASSNSTGNYGYTFGSGTRLTVV.

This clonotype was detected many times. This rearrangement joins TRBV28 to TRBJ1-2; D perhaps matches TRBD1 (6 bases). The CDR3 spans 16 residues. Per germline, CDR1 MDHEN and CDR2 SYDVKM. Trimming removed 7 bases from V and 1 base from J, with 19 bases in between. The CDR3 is CASTGVLRGINYGYTF. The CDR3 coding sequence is TGTGCCAGCACTGGGGTCCTCAGGGGCATTAACTATGGCTACACCTTC.

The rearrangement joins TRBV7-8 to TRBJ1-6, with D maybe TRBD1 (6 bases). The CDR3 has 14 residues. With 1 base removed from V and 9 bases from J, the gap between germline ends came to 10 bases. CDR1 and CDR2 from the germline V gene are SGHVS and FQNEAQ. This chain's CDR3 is CASSLDRVLSPLHF. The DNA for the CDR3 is TGTGCCAGCAGCTTAGACAGGGTACTTTCACCCCTCCACTTT.

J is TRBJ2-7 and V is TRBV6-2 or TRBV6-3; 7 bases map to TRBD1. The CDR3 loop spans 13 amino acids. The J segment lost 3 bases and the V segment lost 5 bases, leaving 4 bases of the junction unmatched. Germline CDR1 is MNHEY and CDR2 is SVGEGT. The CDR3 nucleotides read TGTGCCAGCAGTACCGGGACAGTCTACGAGCAGTACTTC. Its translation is CASSTGTVYEQYF.

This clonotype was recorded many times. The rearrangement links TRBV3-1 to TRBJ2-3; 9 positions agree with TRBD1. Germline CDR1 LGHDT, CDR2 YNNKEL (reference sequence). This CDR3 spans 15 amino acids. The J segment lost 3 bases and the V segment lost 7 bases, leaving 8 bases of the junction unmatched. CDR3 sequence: CASNRGGQGTDTQYF. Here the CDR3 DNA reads TGTGCCAGCAACCGAGGGGGACAGGGTACAGATACGCAGTATTTT.

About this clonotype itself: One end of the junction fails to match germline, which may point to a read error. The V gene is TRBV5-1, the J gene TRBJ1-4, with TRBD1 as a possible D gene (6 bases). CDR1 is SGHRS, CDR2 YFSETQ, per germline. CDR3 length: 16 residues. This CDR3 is CASSPSRQAGLEGLFF. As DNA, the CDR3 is TGTGCCAGCAGCCCCTCACGACAGGCAGGTCTCGAAGGACTGTTTTTT.

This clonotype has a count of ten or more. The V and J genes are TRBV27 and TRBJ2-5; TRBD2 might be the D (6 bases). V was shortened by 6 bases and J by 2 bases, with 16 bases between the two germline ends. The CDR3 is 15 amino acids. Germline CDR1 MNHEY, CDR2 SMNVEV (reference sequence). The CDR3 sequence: CASSSPLSGQETQYF. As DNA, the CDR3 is TGTGCCAGCAGCTCTCCTCTTAGCGGTCAAGAGACCCAGTACTTC.

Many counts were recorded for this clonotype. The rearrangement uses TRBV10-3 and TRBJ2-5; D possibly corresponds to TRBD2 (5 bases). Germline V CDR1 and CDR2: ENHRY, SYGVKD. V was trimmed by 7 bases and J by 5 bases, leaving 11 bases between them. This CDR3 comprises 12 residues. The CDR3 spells CAIKGVYETQYF. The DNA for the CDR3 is TGTGCCATCAAGGGAGTTTATGAGACCCAGTACTTC.

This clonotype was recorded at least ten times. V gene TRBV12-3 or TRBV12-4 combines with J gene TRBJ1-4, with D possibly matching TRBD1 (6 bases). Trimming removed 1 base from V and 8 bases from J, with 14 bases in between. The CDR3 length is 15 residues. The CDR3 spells CASSLGQGRREKLFF. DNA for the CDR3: TGTGCCAGCAGTTTAGGTCAGGGGAGAAGAGAAAAACTGTTTTTT.

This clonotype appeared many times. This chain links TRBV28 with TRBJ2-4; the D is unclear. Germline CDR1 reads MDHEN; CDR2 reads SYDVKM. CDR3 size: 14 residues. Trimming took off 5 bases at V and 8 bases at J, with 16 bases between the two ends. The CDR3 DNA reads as TGTGCCAGCAGTCACGGCAGCTATGGGTACATTCAGTACTTC. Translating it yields CASSHGSYGYIQYF.